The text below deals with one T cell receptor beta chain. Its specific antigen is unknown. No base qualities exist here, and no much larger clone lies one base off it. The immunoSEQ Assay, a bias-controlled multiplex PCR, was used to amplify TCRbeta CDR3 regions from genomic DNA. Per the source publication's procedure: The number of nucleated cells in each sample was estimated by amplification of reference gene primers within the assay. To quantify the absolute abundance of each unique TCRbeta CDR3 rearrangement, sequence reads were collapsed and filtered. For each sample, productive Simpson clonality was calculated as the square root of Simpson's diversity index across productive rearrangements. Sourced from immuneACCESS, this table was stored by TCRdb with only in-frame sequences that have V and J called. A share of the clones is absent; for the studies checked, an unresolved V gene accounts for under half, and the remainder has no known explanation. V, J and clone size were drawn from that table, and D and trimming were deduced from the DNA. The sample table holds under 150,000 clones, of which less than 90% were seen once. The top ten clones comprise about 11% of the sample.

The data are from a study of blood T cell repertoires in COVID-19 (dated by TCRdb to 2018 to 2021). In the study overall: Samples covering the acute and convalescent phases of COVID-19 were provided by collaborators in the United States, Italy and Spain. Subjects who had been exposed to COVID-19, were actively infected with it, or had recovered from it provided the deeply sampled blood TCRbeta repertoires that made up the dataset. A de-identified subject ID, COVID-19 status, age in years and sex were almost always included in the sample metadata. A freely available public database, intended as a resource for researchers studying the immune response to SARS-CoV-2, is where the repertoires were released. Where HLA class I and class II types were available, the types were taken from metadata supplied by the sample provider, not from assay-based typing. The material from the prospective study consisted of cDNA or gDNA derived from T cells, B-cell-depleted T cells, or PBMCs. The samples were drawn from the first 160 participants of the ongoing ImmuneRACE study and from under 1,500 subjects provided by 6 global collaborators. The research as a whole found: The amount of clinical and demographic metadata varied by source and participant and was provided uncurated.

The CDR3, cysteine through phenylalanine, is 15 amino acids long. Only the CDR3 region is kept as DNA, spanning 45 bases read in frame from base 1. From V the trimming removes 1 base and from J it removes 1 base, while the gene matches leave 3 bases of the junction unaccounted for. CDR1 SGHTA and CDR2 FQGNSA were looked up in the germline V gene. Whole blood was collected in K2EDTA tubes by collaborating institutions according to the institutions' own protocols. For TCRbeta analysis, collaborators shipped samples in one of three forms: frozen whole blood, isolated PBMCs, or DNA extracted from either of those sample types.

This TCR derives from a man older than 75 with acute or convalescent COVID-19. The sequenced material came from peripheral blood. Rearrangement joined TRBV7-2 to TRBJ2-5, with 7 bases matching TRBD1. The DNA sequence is TGTGCCAGCAGCTTAGTGTCAGGGGGCCAAGAGACCCAGTACTTC. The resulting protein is CASSLVSGGQETQYF. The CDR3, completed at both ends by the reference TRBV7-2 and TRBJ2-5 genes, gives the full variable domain GAGVSQSPSNKVTEKGKDVELRCDPISGHTALYWYRQSLGQGLEFLIYFQGNSAPDKSGLPSDRFSAERTGGSVSTLTIQRTQQEDSAVYLCASSLVSGGQETQYFGPGTRLLVL.